This T cell receptor (beta chain) was observed in a study of T cell responses to AZD1222 COVID-19 vaccine. Regarding this clone: The antigen remains unidentified.

The CDR3 runs to 20 residues. Germline CDR1 and CDR2: MGHRA and YSYEKL. V dropped 0 bases and J dropped 1; count of bases not matched to a gene: 13. Method: immunoSEQ multiplex PCR; TCRdb's copy keeps in-frame clones and lacks some. The data contain some 120,000 clones, less than 90% of them singletons. Findings and limits, study-wide: Repertoire sampling occurred only after the peak T cell response.

This clonotype was obtained from an adult in good health. The chain combines TRBV4-1 with TRBJ2-3; 10 nucleotides agree with TRBD2. Sequencing used peripheral blood, obtained on day 0 of AZD1222 vaccination. CDR3 loop: CASSQDHRGSGGVRTDTQYF. The CDR3 nucleotides are TGCGCCAGCAGCCAAGATCATAGGGGAAGCGGGGGGGTACGCACAGATACGCAGTATTTT.